What follows describes a single T cell receptor (beta chain). This sample is drawn from a study of blood T cell repertoires in COVID-19. The CDR3 has 17 residues. J lost 4 bases, V lost 2 bases, and 6 bases had no gene match. Germline CDR1 is LGHDT and CDR2 is YNNKEL (reference sequence). Sequenced by immunoSEQ multiplex PCR; TCRdb stores in-frame clones only, minus some. The sample lists around 150,000 clones; 75% to 85% were seen once. This clonotype was obtained from a man aged 35-49 years who had recovered from COVID-19. This rearrangement joins TRBV3-1 (or the pseudogene TRBV3-2) to TRBJ2-1; 12 nucleotides align to TRBD2. The sequenced sample was PBMCs or T cells enriched from blood (not recorded which). This chain's CDR3 is CASSQLGTSGLYNEQFF. DNA of the CDR3: TGTGCCAGCAGCCAATTAGGGACTAGCGGGCTTTACAATGAGCAGTTCTTC.